The 5 T cell receptor beta chains below come from one sample, sequenced in a study of blood T cells in healthy people across ages (dated by TCRdb to about 2015). The method was 5' RACE. The sample was run on an Illumina HiSeq 2500. A second PCR of roughly 6 to 11 cycles was run with a J-beta primer mix and a sample-barcoded 5' primer. TCRdb reprocessed the public reads (quality trimming at Q25 with fastp, clone calling with MiXCR) and kept in-frame beta chains. Entries that share a CDR3 protein sequence are merged under the most common genes and DNA. The sample includes fewer than 1,000,000 distinct CDR3 sequences, with around 45% observed a single time. The top ten clones comprise around 21% of the sample. The sample consisted of blood. These receptor sequences come from a man in his sixties in good health.

CDR3 sequence reads: CASSQDPGAGEKLFF. DNA for the CDR3: TGTGCCAGCAGCCAAGATCCGGGTGCGGGTGAAAAACTGTTTTTT. The V gene is TRBV14, the J gene TRBJ1-4; no definite D call. V was clipped by 0 bases and J by 7 bases, with 12 bases between them. Per germline, CDR1 SGHDN and CDR2 FVKESK. The CDR3 is made up of 15 amino acids.

This clonotype has more than one count but fewer than ten. The chain is built from TRBV3-1 and TRBJ2-1, with 11 bases identical to TRBD1. This CDR3 region has 14 residues. The junction had 5 bases not matched to a gene; V was cut back by 5 bases and J by 8 bases. Germline V lookup: CDR1 LGHDT, CDR2 YNNKEL (reference sequence). CDR3 in amino acids: CASSSRTGGYEQFF. The CDR3 DNA reads TGTGCCAGCAGCTCCAGGACAGGGGGCTATGAGCAGTTCTTC.

The CDR3 loop reads CSASWTGRETQYF. DNA for the CDR3: TGCAGTGCTAGTTGGACAGGGCGAGAGACCCAGTACTTC. The rearrangement uses TRBV20-1 and TRBJ2-7, with 8 bases fitting TRBD1. The closer fit of TRBJ2-5 to the DNA end suggests the J call may be wrong. The CDR3 loop spans 13 amino acids. Germline-derived CDR1 and CDR2 are DFQATT and SNEGSKA (reference sequence).

The chain is built from TRBV12-3 or TRBV12-4 and TRBJ2-3; the D is unclear. This CDR3 comprises 12 residues. V lost 7 bases to trimming and J lost 4 bases, with 9 bases between them. CDR3 protein: CASTPYPDTQYF. The CDR3 DNA sequence: TGTGCCAGCACCCCCTATCCAGATACGCAGTATTTT.

This chain uses TRBV12-3 or TRBV12-4 with TRBJ2-1; 8 positions agree with TRBD2. V lost 6 bases to trimming and J lost 3 bases; unmatched junction nucleotides: 4. The CDR3 has 14 residues. CDR3: CASSGGAIYNEQFF. The CDR3 DNA reads as TGTGCCAGCAGCGGGGGGGCTATCTACAATGAGCAGTTCTTC.